Listed here are 14 T cell receptor beta chains from one sample, sequenced in a study of CD8 T cells in ankylosing spondylitis. For these receptors, no antigen is known. TCRdb passed the 5' RACE reads through MiXCR, listing each CDR3 protein once. The sample holds about 330,000 distinct CDR3 sequences, 7% to 9% seen once. Findings and limits, study-wide: In ankylosing spondylitis blood, a motif of roughly eight highly homologous TCR beta variants appeared characteristic.

Sequenced: blood, either unsorted or a sorted T cell fraction (not recorded which). The receptors shown here come from a male donor with ankylosing spondylitis.

The chain combines TRBV3-1 with TRBJ1-2; D call uncertain. Per germline, CDR1 LGHDT and CDR2 YNNKEL (reference sequence). The CDR3 has 13 residues. Deletions cut 0 bases from V and 8 bases from J, with 10 bases between. In nucleotides, the CDR3 is TGTGCCAGCAGCCAAGAACGCAGAAGGGGCTACACCTTC. Amino acid sequence: CASSQERRRGYTF.

This clonotype was counted many times. This sequence joins TRBV5-1 and TRBJ1-5, with TRBD1 as a possible D gene (5 bases). V dropped 1 base and J dropped 5 bases, with 13 bases sitting between them. CDR3 length: 15 amino acids. In germline, CDR1 is SGHRS, CDR2 YFSETQ. The CDR3 DNA is TGCGCCAGCAGCTTGAAGGGGAATCGGGATCAGCCCCAGCATTTT. This gives the protein CASSLKGNRDQPQHF.

This clonotype was observed a few times. The chain joins TRBV20-1 to TRBJ2-2; possibly TRBD2 for D (5 bases). Germline V gene lookup returns CDR1 DFQATT and CDR2 SNEGSKA (reference sequence). The CDR3 length is 13 residues. Trimming shortened V by 6 bases and J by 2 bases, and 10 bases separated the two germline ends. This CDR3 is CSARGPNTGELFF. CDR3 nucleotide sequence: TGCAGTGCCCGCGGGCCCAACACCGGGGAGCTGTTTTTT.

V and J are TRBV5-1 and TRBJ2-7; 10 bases are shared with TRBD2. From germline, CDR1 is SGHRS and CDR2 YFSETQ. Trimming took 0 bases from V and 6 from J; bases not matched to a gene: 6. The CDR3 sequence is 15 residues long. CDR3 region: CASSLVASGSGEQYF. CDR3 nucleotides: TGCGCCAGCAGCTTGGTGGCTAGCGGGAGTGGCGAGCAGTACTTC.

The sample holds a few counts of this clonotype. The gene calls are TRBV30 and TRBJ1-1; 9 nucleotides line up with TRBD1. The V gene end was trimmed by 8 bases and the J gene end by 8 bases; junction bases not matched to a gene: 6. Germline-derived CDR1 and CDR2 are GTSNPN and SVGIG (reference sequence). There are 11 residues in the CDR3. Here the CDR3 reads CASHRGREAFF. CDR3 DNA: TGTGCCAGCCACAGGGGGCGGGAAGCTTTCTTT.

Comment on this clonotype: At one boundary the junction diverges from the germline segment, which might be a read error. This chain joins TRBV12-5 and TRBJ2-1; 12 nucleotides match TRBD2. Germline V gene data show CDR1 as LGHNT and CDR2 as FRNRAP. The CDR3 runs 11 residues. The CDR3 DNA reads as TGTGCTAGCGCGACTAGCGGGAGAGGGGGCTTC. Translating gives CASATSGRGGF.

This clonotype was observed at least ten times. V is TRBV7-9 and J is TRBJ2-5; TRBD1 agrees at 8 bases. With V trimmed by 6 bases and J by 4 bases, 7 bases remained unmatched. Looked up from germline, CDR1 is SEHNR and CDR2 is FQNEAQ (reference sequence). The CDR3 is 14 amino acids. The CDR3 bases are TGTGCCAGCAGTACCAGGGGGCTTGGAGAGACCCAGTACTTC. Protein sequence: CASSTRGLGETQYF.

V gene TRBV5-1 combines with J gene TRBJ2-3; 10 nucleotides align to TRBD1. The germline gives CDR1 SGHRS, CDR2 YFSETQ. The ends lost 4 bases at V and 5 bases at J; junction bases unmatched: 4. There are 14 residues in the CDR3. The CDR3: CASSATGGEDTQYF. The DNA for the CDR3 is TGCGCCAGCAGCGCGACAGGGGGCGAAGATACGCAGTATTTT.

The chain employs TRBV7-8 and TRBJ2-2, with D tentatively TRBD1 (6 bases). CDR3 length: 14 amino acids. The germline V gene encodes CDR1 SGHVS and CDR2 FQNEAQ. V lost 3 bases, J lost 5 bases, and 10 bases lay in between. The CDR3 nucleotides are TGTGCCAGCAGCTTCGGACAGACGACCGGGGAGCTGTTTTTT. Its translation: CASSFGQTTGELFF.

In this sample, this clonotype turned up many times. The chain recombines TRBV5-1 with TRBJ1-6; no reliable D call. The CDR3 sequence is 14 residues long. Trimming pared 7 bases from V and 7 bases from J, leaving 15 bases between. Germline CDR1 and CDR2: SGHRS and YFSETQ. The CDR3 DNA sequence: TGCGCCAGCCGGAGGCGGGATGAAAATTCACCCCTCCACTTT. Translating it yields CASRRRDENSPLHF.

The genes are TRBV12-3 or TRBV12-4 and TRBJ1-2; D is undetermined. CDR3 length equals 12 residues. The V and J ends lost 3 bases and 7 bases respectively, with 9 bases between them. The chain's CDR3 is CASSLDSFGYTF. CDR3 DNA: TGTGCCAGCAGTTTGGATTCTTTTGGCTACACCTTC.

This clonotype has only a few counts. The gene calls are TRBV7-9 and TRBJ2-1, with TRBD2 matching 11 bases. V shed 4 bases and J 3 bases; nucleotides not matched to a gene: 5. The CDR3 is made up of 16 amino acids. In germline, CDR1 is SEHNR, CDR2 FQNEAQ (reference sequence). The CDR3 loop reads CASSSPGTSGYNEQFF. In DNA, the CDR3 is TGTGCCAGCAGCTCCCCCGGGACTAGCGGCTACAATGAGCAGTTCTTC.

The rearrangement joins TRBV6-2 or TRBV6-3 to TRBJ2-1; 10 bases are shared with TRBD1. Unmatched junction bases numbered 16, after V lost 6 bases and J lost 5 bases. CDR3 length: 18 residues. Germline V gene lookup returns CDR1 MNHEY and CDR2 SVGEGT. CDR3 sequence: CASRNLYLGQGKDNEQFF. As DNA, the CDR3 is TGTGCCAGCAGAAACCTCTATTTGGGACAGGGGAAGGACAATGAGCAGTTCTTC.

This chain uses TRBV3-1 with TRBJ1-2; no definite D call. The CDR3 is 13 residues long. CDR1 is LGHDT and CDR2 is YNNKEL in the germline V gene (reference sequence). Trimming took 0 bases from V and 7 from J, leaving 9 bases between them. CDR3 sequence reads: CASSQDASFGYTF. The CDR3, as DNA: TGTGCCAGCAGCCAAGATGCAAGTTTTGGCTACACCTTC.